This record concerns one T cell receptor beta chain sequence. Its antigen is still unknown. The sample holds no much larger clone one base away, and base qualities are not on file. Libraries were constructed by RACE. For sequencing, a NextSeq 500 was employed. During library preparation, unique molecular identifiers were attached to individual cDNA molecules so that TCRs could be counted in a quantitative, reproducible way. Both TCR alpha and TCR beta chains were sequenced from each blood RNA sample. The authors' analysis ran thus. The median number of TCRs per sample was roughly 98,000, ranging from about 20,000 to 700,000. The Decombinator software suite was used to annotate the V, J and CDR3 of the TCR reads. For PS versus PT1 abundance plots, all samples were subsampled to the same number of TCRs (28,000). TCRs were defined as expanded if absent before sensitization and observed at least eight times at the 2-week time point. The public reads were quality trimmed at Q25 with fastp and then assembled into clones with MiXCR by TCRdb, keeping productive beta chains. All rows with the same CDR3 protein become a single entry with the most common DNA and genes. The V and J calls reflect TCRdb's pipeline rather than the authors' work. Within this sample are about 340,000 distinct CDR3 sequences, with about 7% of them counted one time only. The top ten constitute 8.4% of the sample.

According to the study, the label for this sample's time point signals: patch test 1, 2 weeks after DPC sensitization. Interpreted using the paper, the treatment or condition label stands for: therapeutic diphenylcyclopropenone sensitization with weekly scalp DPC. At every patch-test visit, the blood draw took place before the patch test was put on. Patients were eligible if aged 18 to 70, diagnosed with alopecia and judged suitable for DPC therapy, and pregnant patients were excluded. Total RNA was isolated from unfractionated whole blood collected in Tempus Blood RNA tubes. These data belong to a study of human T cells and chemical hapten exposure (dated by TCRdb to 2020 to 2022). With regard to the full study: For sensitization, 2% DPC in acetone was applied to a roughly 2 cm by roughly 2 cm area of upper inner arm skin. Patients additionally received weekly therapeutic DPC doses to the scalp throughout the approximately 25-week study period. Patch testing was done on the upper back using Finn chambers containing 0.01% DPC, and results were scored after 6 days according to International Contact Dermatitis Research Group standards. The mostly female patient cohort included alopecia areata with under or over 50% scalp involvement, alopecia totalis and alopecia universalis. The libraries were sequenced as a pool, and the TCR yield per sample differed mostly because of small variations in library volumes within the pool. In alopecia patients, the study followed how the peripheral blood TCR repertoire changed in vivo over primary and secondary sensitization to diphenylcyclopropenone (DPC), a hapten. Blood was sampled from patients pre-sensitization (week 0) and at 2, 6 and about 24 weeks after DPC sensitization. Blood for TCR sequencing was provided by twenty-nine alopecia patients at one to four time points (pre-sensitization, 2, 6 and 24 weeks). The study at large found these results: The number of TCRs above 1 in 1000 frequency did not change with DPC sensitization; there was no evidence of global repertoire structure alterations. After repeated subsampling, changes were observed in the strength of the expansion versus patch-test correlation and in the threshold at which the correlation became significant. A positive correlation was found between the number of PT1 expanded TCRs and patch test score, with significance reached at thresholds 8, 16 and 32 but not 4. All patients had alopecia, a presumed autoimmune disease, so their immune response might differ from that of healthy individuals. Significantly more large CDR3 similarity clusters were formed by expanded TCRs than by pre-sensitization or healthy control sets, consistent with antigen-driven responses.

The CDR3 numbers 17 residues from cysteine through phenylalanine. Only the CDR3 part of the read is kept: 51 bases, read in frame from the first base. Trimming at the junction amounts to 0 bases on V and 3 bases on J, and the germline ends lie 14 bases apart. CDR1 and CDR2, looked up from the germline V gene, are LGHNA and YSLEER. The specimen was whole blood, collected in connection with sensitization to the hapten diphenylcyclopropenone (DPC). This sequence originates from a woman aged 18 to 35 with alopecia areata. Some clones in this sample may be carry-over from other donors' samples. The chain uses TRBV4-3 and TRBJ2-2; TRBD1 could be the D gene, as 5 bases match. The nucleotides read TGCGCCAGCAGCCAAGATTTTCCCGGCAGGGACACCGGGGAGCTGTTTTTT. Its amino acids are CASSQDFPGRDTGELFF.